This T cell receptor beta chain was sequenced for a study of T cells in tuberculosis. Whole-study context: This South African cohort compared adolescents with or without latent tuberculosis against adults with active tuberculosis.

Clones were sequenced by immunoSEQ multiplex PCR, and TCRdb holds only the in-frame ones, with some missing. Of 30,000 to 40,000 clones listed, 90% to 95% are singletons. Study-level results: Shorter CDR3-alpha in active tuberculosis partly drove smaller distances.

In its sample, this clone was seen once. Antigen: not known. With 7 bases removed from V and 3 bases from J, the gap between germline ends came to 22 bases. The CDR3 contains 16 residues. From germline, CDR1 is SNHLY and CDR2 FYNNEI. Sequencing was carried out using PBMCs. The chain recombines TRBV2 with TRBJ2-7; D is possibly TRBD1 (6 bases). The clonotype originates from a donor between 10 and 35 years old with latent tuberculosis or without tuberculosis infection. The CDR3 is CASTSNRAGAIYEQYF. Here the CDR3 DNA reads TGTGCCAGCACTTCGAACAGGGCAGGAGCGATCTACGAGCAGTACTTC.